One and the same sample provided the 22 T cell receptor beta chains below, sequenced in a study of T cells after yellow fever vaccination. TCRdb re-derived calls from the 5' RACE reads in MiXCR, one entry per CDR3 protein. The repertoire includes 250,000 to 300,000 distinct CDR3 sequences, about 5.2% of them detected once, and about 3.5% sits in the top ten. Here the sequenced sample was CD4+ T cells sorted from PBMCs, taken on the day of the yellow fever booster vaccination. The receptors originated from a young man who received the YFV17D yellow fever vaccine.

This chain uses TRBV7-6 with TRBJ1-4; D not certain. Looked up from germline, CDR1 is SGHVS and CDR2 is FNYEAQ. Trimming removed 0 bases at V and 9 bases at J, with 11 bases between. The CDR3 consists of 14 residues. CDR3 nucleotide sequence: TGTGCCAGCAGCTTAGCGGGATGGGAGAAAAAACTGTTTTTT. Its translation is CASSLAGWEKKLFF.

This clonotype was seen only a few times. The rearrangement uses TRBV28 and TRBJ1-2, with D unclear. The CDR3 loop spans 13 amino acids. The V end lost 6 bases, the J end lost 0 bases, and 8 bases lay between the germline ends. Germline values: CDR1 MDHEN, CDR2 SYDVKM. CDR3 sequence (DNA): TGTGCCAGCAGGGAACAAGCTAACTATGGCTACACCTTC. This translates into CASREQANYGYTF.

Ten or more counts support this clonotype. The chain carries TRBV7-3 and TRBJ1-1; TRBD1 matches 7 bases. Germline V gene data show CDR1 as SGHTA and CDR2 as FQGTGA. This CDR3 has 12 amino acids. With 5 bases clipped from V and 9 bases from J, the junction kept 6 bases outside the gene matches. The CDR3 coding sequence is TGTGCCAGCAGCCCCCAGGGGGGTCAAGCTTTCTTT. This sequence encodes CASSPQGGQAFF.

There are many counts of this clonotype. In DNA, the CDR3 is TGCAGCGTTGGGAGGGGAGCCTACGAGCAGTACGTC. It specifies CSVGRGAYEQYV. The J gene is TRBJ2-7, the V gene TRBV29-1; TRBD2 might be the D (6 bases). The germline V gene has CDR1 SQVTM and CDR2 ANQGSEA. The germline V and J ends were trimmed by 4 bases and 2 bases, with 9 bases remaining between them. The CDR3 extends over 12 amino acids.

The chain combines TRBV7-2 with TRBJ2-5; 8 bases are shared with TRBD2. This CDR3 has 16 residues. Germline CDR1 is SGHTA and CDR2 is FQGNSA. J lost 2 bases, V lost 0 bases, and 5 bases had no gene match. The DNA for the CDR3 is TGTGCCAGCAGCTTAGCTCGCAGCGGGGGACAAGAGACCCAGTACTTC. Translated, it gives CASSLARSGGQETQYF.

This clonotype was detected only a few times. This chain connects TRBV7-8 to TRBJ1-1, with unresolved D. Per germline, CDR1 SGHVS and CDR2 FQNEAQ. The V end was cut by 5 bases, the J end by 0 bases, with 22 bases between. CDR3 size: 18 residues. CDR3 DNA: TGTGCCAGCAGCGAAACCCCCCCCTTTTCGGGTATGAACACTGAAGCTTTCTTT. Protein: CASSETPPFSGMNTEAFF. Supplemented by reference TRBV7-8 and TRBJ1-1, the full variable domain reads GAGVSQSPRYKVAKRGQDVALRCDPISGHVSLFWYQQALGQGPEFLTYFQNEAQLDKSGLPSDRFFAERPEGSVSTLKIQRTQQEDSAVYLCASSETPPFSGMNTEAFFGQGTRLTVV.

In its sample, this clonotype was seen a few times. The chain couples TRBV20-1 to TRBJ2-5; unclear D gene. V shed 6 bases and J shed 5 bases, with 16 bases lying between them. The CDR3 is 13 amino acids. CDR1 and CDR2 (germline): DFQATT, SNEGSKA (reference sequence). The DNA for the CDR3 is TGCAGTGCAAACGAGGCCCAGTGGGAGACCCAGTACTTC. Translation: CSANEAQWETQYF.

V is TRBV30 and J is TRBJ2-7; D is unresolved. There are 10 residues in the CDR3. Trimming took 4 bases from V and 7 from J, leaving 8 bases between them. Germline assignment: CDR1 GTSNPN and CDR2 SVGIG (reference sequence). The CDR3 reads CAWIVWEQYF. The CDR3 DNA is TGTGCCTGGATAGTCTGGGAGCAGTACTTC.

This clonotype was seen a few times. The J gene is TRBJ2-4, the V gene TRBV5-4; TRBD1 matches at 9 bases. V was pared by 4 bases and J by 6 bases, with 5 bases of the junction left unmatched. This CDR3 spans 14 amino acids. The germline V gene encodes CDR1 SGHNT and CDR2 YYREEE (reference sequence). The CDR3 bases are TGTGCCAGCAGCAATACAGGGGGCCGAAACATTCAGTACTTC. Protein product: CASSNTGGRNIQYF.

The chain links TRBV2 to TRBJ2-3; possibly TRBD1 for D (5 bases). Germline V gives CDR1 SNHLY, CDR2 FYNNEI. Deletions cut 6 bases from V and 5 bases from J, with 9 bases between. The CDR3 length is 12 residues. CDR3 sequence reads: CASSRERDTQYF. In nucleotides, the CDR3 is TGTGCCAGCAGCAGGGAAAGAGATACGCAGTATTTT.

This clonotype was seen a handful of times. This chain links TRBV5-1 with TRBJ2-2; 9 positions match TRBD1. The CDR3 is 13 amino acids. V was pared by 8 bases and J by 2 bases, with 1 base of the junction left unmatched. In germline, CDR1 is SGHRS, CDR2 YFSETQ. The CDR3 region is CASTGGNTGELFF. The CDR3 nucleotides read TGCGCCAGTACAGGGGGCAACACCGGGGAGCTGTTTTTT.

This clonotype was seen a single time. One junction end does not reproduce the germline sequence, and a read error may be involved. This sequence joins TRBV3-1 and TRBJ2-7; tentative D call: TRBD2 (5 bases). The length of the CDR3 is 12 residues. Germline V gives CDR1 LGHDT, CDR2 YNNKEL (reference sequence). The CDR3 reads CASGQVDWEQYF. CDR3 in DNA: TGTGCCAGCGGCCAAGTGGACTGGGAGCAGTACTTC.

There are a few counts of this clonotype. The chain is built from TRBV5-1 and TRBJ2-5, with D maybe TRBD2 (6 bases). This CDR3 spans 15 amino acids. Germline values: CDR1 SGHRS, CDR2 YFSETQ. The V end lost 3 bases, the J end lost 5 bases, and 17 bases lay between the germline ends. The CDR3 here is CASSWRLGGRETQYF. The CDR3 nucleotides are TGCGCCAGCAGCTGGAGACTCGGGGGTCGGGAGACCCAGTACTTC.

V gene TRBV24-1 combines with J gene TRBJ2-3; D might be TRBD2 (5 bases). The CDR3 is made up of 13 amino acids. Between the trimmed V and J ends, which lost 4 bases and 4 bases, there was a span of 8 bases. Germline CDR1 and CDR2: KGHDR and SFDVKD. CDR3 DNA sequence: TGTGCCACCAGTGAAGGCGGGCCAGATACGCAGTATTTT. Translated: CATSEGGPDTQYF.

The chain carries TRBV5-4 and TRBJ1-1; D is possibly TRBD1 (5 bases). Germline CDR1 reads SGHNT; CDR2 reads YYREEE (reference sequence). This CDR3 comprises 14 residues. Trimming cost V 3 bases and J 5 bases, with 14 bases left between them. In DNA form, the CDR3 reads TGTGCCAGCAGCTCGTATACGGGGGGTACTGAAGCTTTCTTT. Translated: CASSSYTGGTEAFF.

This clonotype was detected only a few times. CDR3 bases: TGTGCCAGCAGCTTGACGGAGGAATCGCCCCAGCATTTT. This gives the protein CASSLTEESPQHF. The rearrangement links TRBV12-3 or TRBV12-4 to TRBJ1-5; no reliable D call. Trimming pared 6 bases from V and 9 bases from J, leaving 15 bases between. CDR3 size: 13 residues.

This clonotype has more than one count but fewer than ten. V usage is TRBV10-1 and J usage is TRBJ2-5, with a tentative D call TRBD2 (6 bases). Trimming took off 3 bases at V and 3 bases at J, with 11 bases between the two ends. The CDR3 spans 14 residues. The germline V gene has CDR1 WNHNN and CDR2 SYGVQD (reference sequence). The CDR3 here is CASSDPGGKETQYF. The CDR3 nucleotides are TGCGCCAGCAGTGACCCGGGCGGGAAAGAGACCCAGTACTTC.

The table lists this clonotype with many counts. This sequence joins TRBV18 and TRBJ2-2; D remains ambiguous. V was pared by 0 bases and J by 5 bases, with 10 bases between. CDR1 is KGHSH and CDR2 is LQKENI in the germline V gene. This CDR3 is built from 15 residues. The CDR3 loop is CASSPPSTRTGELFF. CDR3 coding DNA: TGTGCCAGCTCACCACCCTCGACACGGACCGGGGAGCTGTTTTTT.

This clonotype has a count of ten or more. This chain links TRBV29-1 with TRBJ1-3, with no clear D. This CDR3 has 13 residues. From germline, CDR1 is SQVTM and CDR2 ANQGSEA. V dropped 7 bases and J dropped 2 bases, with 12 bases sitting between them. CDR3 nucleotide sequence: TGCAGCGCCTCTTTTCGGGCTGGAAACACCATATATTTT. Translation gives CSASFRAGNTIYF.

On this clonotype itself: Its ends do not fully match the called genes, so a read error is possible. The gene calls are TRBV6-2 or TRBV6-3 and TRBJ2-5; 13 bases align to TRBD2. The CDR3 totals 12 residues. Germline V lookup: CDR1 MNHEY, CDR2 SVGEGT. CDR3 sequence (DNA): TGTGCCAGCAGACCCGGGACTAGCGGGGCACACTTC. It is translated as CASRPGTSGAHF.

A few counts support this clonotype. The V and J genes are TRBV10-3 and TRBJ1-2; D possibly corresponds to TRBD1 (6 bases). The CDR3 sequence is 15 residues long. Trimming took 3 bases from V and 3 from J, leaving 14 bases between them. Germline CDR1 is ENHRY and CDR2 is SYGVKD. CDR3: CAISETGITDYGYTF. For the CDR3, the DNA is TGTGCCATCAGTGAAACAGGGATCACGGACTATGGCTACACCTTC.

The chain couples TRBV29-1 to TRBJ1-1, with D unclear. V shed 5 bases and J shed 1 base, with 14 bases lying between them. This CDR3 has 14 residues. CDR1 and CDR2 from the germline V gene are SQVTM and ANQGSEA. Here the CDR3 reads CSVTGRVGNTEAFF. CDR3 nucleotides: TGCAGCGTTACCGGGCGGGTCGGGAACACTGAAGCTTTCTTT.